This TCR beta chain was recovered during a study of blood T cell repertoires in COVID-19. Study details: The analysed material was cDNA or gDNA that came from T cells, B-cell-depleted T cells, or PBMCs.

In germline, CDR1 is KGHDR, CDR2 SFDVKD. V was pared by 8 bases and J by 6 bases, with 15 bases between. CDR3 length: 14 amino acids. The method was immunoSEQ multiplex PCR; TCRdb's version includes in-frame clones alone and lacks a portion of them. The data hold 95,000 to 150,000 clones, with about two thirds observed a single time. Input material: peripheral blood. The receptor was derived from a human donor with acute or convalescent COVID-19. The donor label of this sample is uncertain. This chain links TRBV24-1 with TRBJ2-2; D not resolved. In DNA form, the CDR3 reads TGTGCCACCAACCAACCACCTGAGGCCGGGGAGCTGTTTTTT. It encodes CATNQPPEAGELFF.